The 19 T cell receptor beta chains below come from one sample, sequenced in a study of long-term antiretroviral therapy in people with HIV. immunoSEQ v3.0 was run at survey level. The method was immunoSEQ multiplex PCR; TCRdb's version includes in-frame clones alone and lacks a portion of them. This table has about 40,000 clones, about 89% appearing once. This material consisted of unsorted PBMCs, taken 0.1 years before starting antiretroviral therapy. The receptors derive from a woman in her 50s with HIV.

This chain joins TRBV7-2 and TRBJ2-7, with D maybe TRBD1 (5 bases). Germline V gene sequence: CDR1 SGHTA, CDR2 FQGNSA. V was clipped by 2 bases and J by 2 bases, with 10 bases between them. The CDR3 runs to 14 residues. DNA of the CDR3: TGTGCCAGCAGCTTATGGACACAGACCTACGAGCAGTACTTC. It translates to CASSLWTQTYEQYF.

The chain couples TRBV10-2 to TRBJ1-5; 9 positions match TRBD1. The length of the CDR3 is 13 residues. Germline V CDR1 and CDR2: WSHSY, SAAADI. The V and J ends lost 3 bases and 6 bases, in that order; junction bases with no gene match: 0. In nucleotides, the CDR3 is TGCGCCAGCAGTGAACAGGGGGCTCAGCCCCAGCATTTT. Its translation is CASSEQGAQPQHF.

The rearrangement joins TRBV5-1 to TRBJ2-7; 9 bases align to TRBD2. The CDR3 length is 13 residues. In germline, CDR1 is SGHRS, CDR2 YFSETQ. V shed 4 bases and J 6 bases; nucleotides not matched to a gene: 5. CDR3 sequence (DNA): TGCGCCAGCAGCGTGAAAGCGGGGGGCGAGCAGTACTTC. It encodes CASSVKAGGEQYF. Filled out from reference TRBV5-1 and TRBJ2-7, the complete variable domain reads KAGVTQTPRYLIKTRGQQVTLSCSPISGHRSVSWYQQTPGQGLQFLFEYFSETQRNKGNFPGRFSGRQFSNSRSEMNVSTLELGDSALYLCASSVKAGGEQYFGPGTRLTVT.

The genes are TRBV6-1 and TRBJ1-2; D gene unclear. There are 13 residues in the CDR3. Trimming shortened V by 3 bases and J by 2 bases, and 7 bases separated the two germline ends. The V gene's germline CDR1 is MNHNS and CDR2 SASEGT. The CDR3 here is CASSDSLNYGYTF. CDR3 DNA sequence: TGTGCCAGCAGTGACAGCTTGAACTATGGCTACACCTTC.

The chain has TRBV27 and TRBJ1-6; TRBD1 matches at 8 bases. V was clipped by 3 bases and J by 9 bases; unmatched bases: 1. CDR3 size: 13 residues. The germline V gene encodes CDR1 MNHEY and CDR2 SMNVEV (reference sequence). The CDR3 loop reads CASSFTGGSPLHF. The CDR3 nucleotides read TGTGCCAGCAGTTTTACAGGGGGTTCACCCCTCCACTTT.

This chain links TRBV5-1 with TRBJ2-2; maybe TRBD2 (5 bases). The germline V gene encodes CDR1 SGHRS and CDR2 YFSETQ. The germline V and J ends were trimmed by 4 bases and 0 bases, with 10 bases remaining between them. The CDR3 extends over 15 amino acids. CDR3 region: CASSIGLTNTGELFF. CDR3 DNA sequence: TGCGCCAGCAGCATAGGACTGACGAACACCGGGGAGCTGTTTTTT. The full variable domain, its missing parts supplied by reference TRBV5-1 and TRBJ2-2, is KAGVTQTPRYLIKTRGQQVTLSCSPISGHRSVSWYQQTPGQGLQFLFEYFSETQRNKGNFPGRFSGRQFSNSRSEMNVSTLELGDSALYLCASSIGLTNTGELFFGEGSRLTVL.

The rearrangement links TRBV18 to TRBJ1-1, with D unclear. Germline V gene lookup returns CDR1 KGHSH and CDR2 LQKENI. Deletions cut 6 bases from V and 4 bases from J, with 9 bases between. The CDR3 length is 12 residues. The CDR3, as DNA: TGTGCCAGCTCCCTAGTCGCCACTGAAGCTTTCTTT. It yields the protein CASSLVATEAFF. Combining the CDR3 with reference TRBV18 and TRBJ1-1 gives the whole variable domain NAGVMQNPRHLVRRRGQEARLRCSPMKGHSHVYWYRQLPEEGLKFMVYLQKENIIDESGMPKERFSAEFPKEGPSILRIQQVVRGDSAAYFCASSLVATEAFFGQGTRLTVV.

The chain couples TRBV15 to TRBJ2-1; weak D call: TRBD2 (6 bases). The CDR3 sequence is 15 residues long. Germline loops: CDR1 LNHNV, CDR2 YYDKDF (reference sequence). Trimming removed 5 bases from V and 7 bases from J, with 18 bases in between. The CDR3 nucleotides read TGTGCCACCAGCCTGACGTGGACTACACGGAATGAGCAGTTCTTC. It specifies CATSLTWTTRNEQFF.

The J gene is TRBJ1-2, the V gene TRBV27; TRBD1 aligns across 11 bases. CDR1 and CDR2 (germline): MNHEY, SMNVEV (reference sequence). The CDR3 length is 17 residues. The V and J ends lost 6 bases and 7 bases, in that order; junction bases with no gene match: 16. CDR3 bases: TGTGCCAGCAGGCGAACCGGGACAGGGGGTGGGAGGGGTGGCTACACCTTC. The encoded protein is CASRRTGTGGGRGGYTF.

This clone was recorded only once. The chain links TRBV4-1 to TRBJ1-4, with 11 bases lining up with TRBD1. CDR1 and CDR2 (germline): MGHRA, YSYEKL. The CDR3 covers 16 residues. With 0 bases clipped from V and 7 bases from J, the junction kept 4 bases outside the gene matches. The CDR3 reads CASSQDGQGAVEKLFF. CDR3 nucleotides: TGCGCCAGCAGCCAAGATGGACAGGGGGCTGTTGAAAAACTGTTTTTT.

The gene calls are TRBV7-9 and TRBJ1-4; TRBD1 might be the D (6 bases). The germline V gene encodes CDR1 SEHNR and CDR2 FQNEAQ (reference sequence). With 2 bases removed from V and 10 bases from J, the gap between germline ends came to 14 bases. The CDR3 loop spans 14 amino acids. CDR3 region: CASSLIFAGAKLFF. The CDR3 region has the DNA TGTGCCAGCAGCTTAATCTTCGCAGGGGCAAAACTGTTTTTT.

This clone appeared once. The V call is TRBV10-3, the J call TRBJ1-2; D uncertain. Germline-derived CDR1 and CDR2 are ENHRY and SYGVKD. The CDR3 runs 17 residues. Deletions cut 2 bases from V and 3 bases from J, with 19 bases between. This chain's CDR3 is CAISETPRTALDYGYTF. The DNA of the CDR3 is TGTGCCATCAGTGAGACGCCCCGAACAGCGCTCGACTATGGCTACACCTTC.

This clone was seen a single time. CDR3 DNA: TGTGCCAGCAGCTTAGAACAGAGCTCTGGAAACACCATATATTTT. It yields the protein CASSLEQSSGNTIYF. The chain combines TRBV7-2 with TRBJ1-3; D is unclear. The CDR3 is 15 residues long. Trimming took 1 base from V and 0 from J, leaving 7 bases between them. CDR1 is SGHTA and CDR2 is FQGNSA in the germline V gene.

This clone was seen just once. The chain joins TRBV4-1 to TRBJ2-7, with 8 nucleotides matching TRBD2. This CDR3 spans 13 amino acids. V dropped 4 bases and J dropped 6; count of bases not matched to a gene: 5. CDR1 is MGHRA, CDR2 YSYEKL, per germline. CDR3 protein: CASSLRGGAEQYF. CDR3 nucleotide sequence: TGCGCCAGCAGCCTACGGGGGGGGGCCGAGCAGTACTTC.

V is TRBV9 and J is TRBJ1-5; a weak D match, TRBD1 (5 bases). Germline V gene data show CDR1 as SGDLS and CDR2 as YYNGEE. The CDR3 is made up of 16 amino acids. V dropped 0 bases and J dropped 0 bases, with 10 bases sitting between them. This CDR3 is CASSVVWGSSNQPQHF. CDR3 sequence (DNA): TGTGCCAGCAGCGTAGTTTGGGGGTCTAGCAATCAGCCCCAGCATTTT.

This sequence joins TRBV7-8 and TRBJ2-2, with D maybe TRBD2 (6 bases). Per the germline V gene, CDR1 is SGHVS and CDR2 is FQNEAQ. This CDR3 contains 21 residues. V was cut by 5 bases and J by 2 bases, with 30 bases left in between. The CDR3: CASSPPLRSRAREVNTGELFF. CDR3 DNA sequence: TGTGCCAGCAGCCCCCCCCTGCGGAGTCGGGCCAGGGAGGTAAACACCGGGGAGCTGTTTTTT.

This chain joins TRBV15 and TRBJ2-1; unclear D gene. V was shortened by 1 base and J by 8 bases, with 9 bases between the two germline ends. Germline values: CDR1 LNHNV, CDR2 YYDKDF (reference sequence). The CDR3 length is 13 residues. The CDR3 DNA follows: TGTGCCACCAGCAGAGTTATTTCCCATGAGCAGTTCTTC. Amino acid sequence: CATSRVISHEQFF.

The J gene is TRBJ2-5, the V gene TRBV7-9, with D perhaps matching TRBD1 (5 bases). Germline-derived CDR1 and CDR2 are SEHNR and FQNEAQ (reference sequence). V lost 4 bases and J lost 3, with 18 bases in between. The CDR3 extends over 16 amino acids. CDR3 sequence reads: CASSSRIGLREETQYF. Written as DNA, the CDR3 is TGTGCCAGCAGCTCCCGGATAGGGCTCAGGGAAGAGACCCAGTACTTC.

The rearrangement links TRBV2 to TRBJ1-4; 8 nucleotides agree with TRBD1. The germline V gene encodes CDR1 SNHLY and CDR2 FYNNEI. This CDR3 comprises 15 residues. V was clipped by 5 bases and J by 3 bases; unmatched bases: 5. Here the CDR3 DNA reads TGTGCCAGCAGTTCACAGGGGGTAGCTAATGAAAAACTGTTTTTT. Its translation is CASSSQGVANEKLFF.